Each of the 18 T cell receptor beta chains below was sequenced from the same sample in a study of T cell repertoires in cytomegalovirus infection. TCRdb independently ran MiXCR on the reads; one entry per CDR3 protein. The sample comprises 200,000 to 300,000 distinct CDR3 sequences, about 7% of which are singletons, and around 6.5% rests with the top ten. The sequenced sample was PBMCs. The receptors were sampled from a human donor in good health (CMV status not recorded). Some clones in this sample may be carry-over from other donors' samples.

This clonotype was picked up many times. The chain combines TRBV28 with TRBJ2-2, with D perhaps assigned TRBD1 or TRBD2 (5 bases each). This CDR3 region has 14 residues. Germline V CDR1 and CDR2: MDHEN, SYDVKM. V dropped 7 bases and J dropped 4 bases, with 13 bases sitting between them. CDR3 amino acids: CASTRGVGTGELFF. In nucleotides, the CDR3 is TGTGCCAGCACCCGGGGCGTTGGCACCGGGGAGCTGTTTTTT. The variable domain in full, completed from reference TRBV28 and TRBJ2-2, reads DVKVTQSSRYLVKRTGEKVFLECVQDMDHENMFWYRQDPGLGLRLIYFSYDVKMKEKGDIPEGYSVSREKKERFSLILESASTNQTSMYLCASTRGVGTGELFFGEGSRLTVL.

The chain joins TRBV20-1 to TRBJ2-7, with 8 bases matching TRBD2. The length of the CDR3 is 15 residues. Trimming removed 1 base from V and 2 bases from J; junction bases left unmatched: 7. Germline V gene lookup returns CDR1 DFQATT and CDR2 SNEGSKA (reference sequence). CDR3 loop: CSARVSGGRTYEQYF. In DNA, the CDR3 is TGCAGTGCTAGAGTCAGCGGGGGAAGGACCTACGAGCAGTACTTC.

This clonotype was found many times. CDR3 region: CASRGLTGGATGANVLTF. As DNA, the CDR3 is TGTGCCAGCAGGGGTCTTACAGGGGGCGCGACTGGGGCCAACGTCCTGACTTTC. The chain recombines TRBV6-2 or TRBV6-3 with TRBJ2-6; 9 nucleotides line up with TRBD1. V was pared by 6 bases and J by 2 bases, with 11 bases of the junction left unmatched. The CDR3 consists of 18 residues. The germline V gene has CDR1 MNHEY and CDR2 SVGEGT.

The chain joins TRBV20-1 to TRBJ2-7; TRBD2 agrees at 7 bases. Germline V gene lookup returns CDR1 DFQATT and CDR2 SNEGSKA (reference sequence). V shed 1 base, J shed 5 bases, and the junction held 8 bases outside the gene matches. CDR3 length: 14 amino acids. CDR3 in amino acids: CSARAGGSFDEQYF. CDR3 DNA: TGCAGTGCTAGAGCGGGAGGAAGTTTTGACGAGCAGTACTTC.

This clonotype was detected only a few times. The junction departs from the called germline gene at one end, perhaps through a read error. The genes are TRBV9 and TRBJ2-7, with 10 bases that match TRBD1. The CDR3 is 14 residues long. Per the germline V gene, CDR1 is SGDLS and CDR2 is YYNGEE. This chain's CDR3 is CASSVDGGGTGVNF. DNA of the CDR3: TGTGCCAGCAGCGTAGACGGAGGCGGGACAGGGGTTAACTTC.

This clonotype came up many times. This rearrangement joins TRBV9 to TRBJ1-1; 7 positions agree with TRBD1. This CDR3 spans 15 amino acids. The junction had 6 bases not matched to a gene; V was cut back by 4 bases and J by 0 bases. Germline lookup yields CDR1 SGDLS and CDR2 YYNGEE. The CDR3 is CASSHRGGLNTEAFF. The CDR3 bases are TGTGCCAGCAGCCACAGGGGTGGATTGAACACTGAAGCTTTCTTT.

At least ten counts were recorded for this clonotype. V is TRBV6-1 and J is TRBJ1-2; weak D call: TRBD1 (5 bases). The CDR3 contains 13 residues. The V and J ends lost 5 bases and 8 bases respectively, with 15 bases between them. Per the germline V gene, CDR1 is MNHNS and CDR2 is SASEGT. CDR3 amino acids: CASSLGREGGYTF. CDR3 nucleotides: TGTGCCAGCAGTTTAGGACGGGAGGGGGGCTACACCTTC.

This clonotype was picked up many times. CDR3 amino acids: CASSLTPRNLQYF. In DNA form, the CDR3 reads TGTGCCAGCAGCTTAACCCCAAGAAATTTGCAGTATTTT. This chain uses TRBV7-2 with TRBJ2-3; D not resolved. This CDR3 has 13 residues. V was shortened by 2 bases and J by 11 bases, with 14 bases between the two germline ends. Germline assignment: CDR1 SGHTA and CDR2 FQGNSA. The variable domain in full, with the rest retrieved from reference TRBV7-2 and TRBJ2-3, is GAGVSQSPSNKVTEKGKDVELRCDPISGHTALYWYRQSLGQGLEFLIYFQGNSAPDKSGLPSDRFSAERTGGSVSTLTIQRTQQEDSAVYLCASSLTPRNLQYFGPGTRLTVL.

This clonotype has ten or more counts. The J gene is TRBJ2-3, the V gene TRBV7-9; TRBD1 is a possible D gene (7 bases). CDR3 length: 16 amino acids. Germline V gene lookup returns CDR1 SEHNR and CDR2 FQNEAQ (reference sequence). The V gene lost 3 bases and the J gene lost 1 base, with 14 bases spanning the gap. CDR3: CASSFRRGQGTDTQYF. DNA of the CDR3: TGTGCCAGCAGCTTTAGGAGGGGGCAAGGCACAGATACGCAGTATTTT.

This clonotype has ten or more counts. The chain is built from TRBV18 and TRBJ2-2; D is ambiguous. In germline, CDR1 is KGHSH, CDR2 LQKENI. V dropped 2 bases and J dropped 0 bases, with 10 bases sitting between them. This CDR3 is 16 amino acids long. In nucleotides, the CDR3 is TGTGCCAGCTCACCATTGGTTCTCGCGAACACCGGGGAGCTGTTTTTT. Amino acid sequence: CASSPLVLANTGELFF.

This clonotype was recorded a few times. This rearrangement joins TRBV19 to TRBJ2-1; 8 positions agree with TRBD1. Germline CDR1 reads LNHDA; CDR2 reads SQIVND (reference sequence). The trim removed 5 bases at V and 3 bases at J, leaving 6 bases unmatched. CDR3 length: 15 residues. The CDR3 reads CASSVGTGHYNEQFF. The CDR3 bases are TGTGCCAGTAGTGTTGGGACAGGACACTACAATGAGCAGTTCTTC.

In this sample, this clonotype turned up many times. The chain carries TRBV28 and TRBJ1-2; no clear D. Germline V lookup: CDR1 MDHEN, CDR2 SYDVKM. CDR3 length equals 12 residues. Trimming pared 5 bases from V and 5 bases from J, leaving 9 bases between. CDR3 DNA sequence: TGTGCCAGCAGTAGGGTGGGGTATGGCTACACCTTC. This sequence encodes CASSRVGYGYTF.

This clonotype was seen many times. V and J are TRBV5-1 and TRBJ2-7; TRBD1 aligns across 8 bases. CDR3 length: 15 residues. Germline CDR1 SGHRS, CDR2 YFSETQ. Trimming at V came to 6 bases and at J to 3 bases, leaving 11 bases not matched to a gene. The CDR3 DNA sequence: TGCGCCAGCATGAATCTGGCAGGGGGCAACTACGAGCAGTACTTC. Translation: CASMNLAGGNYEQYF.

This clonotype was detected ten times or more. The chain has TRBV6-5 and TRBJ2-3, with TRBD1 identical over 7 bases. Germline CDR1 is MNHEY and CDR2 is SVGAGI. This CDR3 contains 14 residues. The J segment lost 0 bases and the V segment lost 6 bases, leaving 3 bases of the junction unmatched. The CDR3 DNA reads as TGTGCCAGCAGCCGACAGGGTAGCACAGATACGCAGTATTTT. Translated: CASSRQGSTDTQYF.

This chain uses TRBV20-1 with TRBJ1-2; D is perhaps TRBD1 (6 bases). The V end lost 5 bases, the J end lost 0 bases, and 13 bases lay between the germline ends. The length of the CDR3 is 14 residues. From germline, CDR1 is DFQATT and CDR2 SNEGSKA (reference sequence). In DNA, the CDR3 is TGCAGTGCTTATAACCGGACAGCTAACTATGGCTACACCTTC. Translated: CSAYNRTANYGYTF.

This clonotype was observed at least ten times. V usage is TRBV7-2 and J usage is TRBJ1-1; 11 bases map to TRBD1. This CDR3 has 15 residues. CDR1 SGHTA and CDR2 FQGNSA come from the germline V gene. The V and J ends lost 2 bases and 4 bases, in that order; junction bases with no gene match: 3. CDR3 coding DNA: TGTGCCAGCAGCTTAAGGGGGACAGGGGGCACTGAAGCTTTCTTT. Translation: CASSLRGTGGTEAFF.

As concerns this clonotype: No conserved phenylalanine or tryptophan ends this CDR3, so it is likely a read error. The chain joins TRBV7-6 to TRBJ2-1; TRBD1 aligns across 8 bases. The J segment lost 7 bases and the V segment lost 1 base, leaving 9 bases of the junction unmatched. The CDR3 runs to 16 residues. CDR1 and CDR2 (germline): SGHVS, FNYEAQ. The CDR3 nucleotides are TGTGCCAGCAGCTTAGGGACTGGACAGGGCATGAATGAGCAGTTCCTC. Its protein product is CASSLGTGQGMNEQFL.

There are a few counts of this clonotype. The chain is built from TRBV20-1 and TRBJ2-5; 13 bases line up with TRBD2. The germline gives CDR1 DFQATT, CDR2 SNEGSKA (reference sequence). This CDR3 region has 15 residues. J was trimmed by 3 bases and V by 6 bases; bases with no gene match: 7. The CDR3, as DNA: TGCAGTGCCCACTCCGGGACTAGCGGGGAAGAGACCCAGTACTTC. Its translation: CSAHSGTSGEETQYF.